This is a list of T cell receptor beta chains from one sample in a study of regulatory T cells in long-lasting Graves disease. MiXCR, applied by TCRdb to the multiplex PCR reads, yields one record per CDR3 protein. The sample lists 300,000 to 400,000 distinct CDR3 sequences; around 16% were seen once. This specimen consisted of peripheral blood mononuclear cells (PBMCs), obtained at new diagnosis, from a patient treated with antithyroid drugs. These receptors all stem from a female donor with Graves disease. The CDR3 runs from the conserved cysteine through the conserved F or W. A D gene is named only where the DNA matches it firmly. Some rows have no size entry. The others give once, few or many, or a class for an expanded clone.

j_call	v_call	d_call	clone_size	cdr3_nt	cdr3_aa
TRBJ2-3	TRBV7-2	TRBD2	many	TGTGCCAGCAGCTCCACTAGCGGGAGGAGAACAGATACGCAGTATTTT	CASSSTSGRRTDTQYF
TRBJ1-4	TRBV7-9	-	many	TGTGCCAGCAGGAGGGCGTCTAATGAAAAACTGTTTTTT	CASRRASNEKLFF
TRBJ2-2	TRBV29-1	TRBD1	many	TGCAGCGTCGCGGGACAGGGGGTTGCCACCGGGGAGCTGTTTTTT	CSVAGQGVATGELFF
TRBJ2-7	TRBV4-3	-	-	TGCGCCAGCAGCCATGGCCGGGACAATCCCTACGAGCAGTACTTC	CASSHGRDNPYEQYF
TRBJ2-1	TRBV20-1	TRBD1	many	TGCAGTGCTAGAGCCCCGCCTGACAGGGGCAATGAGCAGTTCTTC	CSARAPPDRGNEQFF
TRBJ1-5	TRBV19	TRBD1	many	TGTGCCAGTAGGGACCGGGACAGGGCCGGGGTAAGTGCCAATCAGCCCCAGCATTTT	CASRDRDRAGVSANQPQHF
TRBJ1-1	TRBV13	TRBD1	many	TGTGCCAGCAGCGAACAGGGGAGGACTGAAGCTTTCTTT	CASSEQGRTEAFF
TRBJ2-7	TRBV20-1	-	-	TGCAGTGCAACCGGGACACAGACTTACGAGCAGTACTTC	CSATGTQTYEQYF
TRBJ1-5	TRBV5-6	-	few	TGTGCCAGCAGCTCTACAGGGCGAATCAATCAGCCCCAGCATTTT	CASSSTGRINQPQHF
TRBJ2-1	TRBV28	TRBD2	-	TGTGCCAGCAGTTTACCGCGGGAGATCTCCTACAATGAGCAGTTCTTC	CASSLPREISYNEQFF
TRBJ1-1	TRBV9	-	many	TGTGCCAGCAGCCCATCACAGGTGGGTCCGAGCACTGAAGCTTTCTTT	CASSPSQVGPSTEAFF
TRBJ1-6	TRBV28	-	-	TGTGCCAGCAGTTCCGACGAATCACCCCTCCACTTT	CASSSDESPLHF
TRBJ1-5	TRBV4-1	-	few	TGCGCCAGCAGCCCCCTGGGACACCGAACACGTCAGCCCCAGCATTTT	CASSPLGHRTRQPQHF
TRBJ2-4	TRBV5-1	-	few	TGCGCCAGCAGCCAAACTTTCAGAGACTGGGGAGCCAAAAACATTCAGTACTTC	CASSQTFRDWGAKNIQYF
TRBJ2-2	TRBV12-5	-	many	TGTGCTAGTGGCCCTGCGGTGTTATGGAACACCGGGGAGCTGTTTTTT	CASGPAVLWNTGELFF
TRBJ1-2	TRBV7-9	-	many	TGTGCCAGCAGTCACACCGGGACGGCGTATAACTATGGCTACACCTTC	CASSHTGTAYNYGYTF
TRBJ2-7	TRBV6-1	-	-	TGTGCCAGCAGCAGAGGGGTTGAGACCACCTCCTACGAGCAGTACTTC	CASSRGVETTSYEQYF
TRBJ1-2	TRBV11-3	-	-	TGTGCCAGCAGCTTAGAAGAGGGCTATGGCTACACCTTC	CASSLEEGYGYTF
TRBJ1-5	TRBV7-8	-	many	TGTGCCAGCAGCTTAGGAAGGGAGTTGGTCAATCAGCCCCAGCATTTT	CASSLGRELVNQPQHF
TRBJ2-3	TRBV9	-	-	TGTGCCAGCAGCGCCCGGACAGTTAGCACAGATACGCAGTATTTT	CASSARTVSTDTQYF
TRBJ1-6	TRBV28	TRBD1	many	TGTGCCAGCAGTTCCCAGGGGGACGCTTCACCCCTCCACTTT	CASSSQGDASPLHF
TRBJ2-3	TRBV30	-	many	TGTGCCTGGAGTCGGGGCGTTAGCACAGATACGCAGTATTTT	CAWSRGVSTDTQYF
TRBJ2-1	TRBV6-2/TRBV6-3	TRBD1	-	TGTGCCAGCACAACAGGGGAGAGACGGTATGAGCAGTTCTTC	CASTTGERRYEQFF
TRBJ1-1	TRBV25-1	-	-	TGTGCCAGCAGAAGTCCCCACGGCAACACTGAAGCTTTCTTT	CASRSPHGNTEAFF
TRBJ1-4	TRBV12-3/TRBV12-4	-	few	TGTGCCAGCAGTCCGGGCCCTACCACTAATGAAAAACTGTTTTTT	CASSPGPTTNEKLFF
TRBJ1-2	TRBV7-8	-	-	TGTGCCAGCAGCGCCTATGCAGGGGCGTCTTTAAACTATGGCTACACCTTC	CASSAYAGASLNYGYTF
TRBJ2-7	TRBV25-1	TRBD1	many	TGTGCCAGCAGTGAACAGGACAGGCCTGAGGCAACCTACGAGCAGTACTTC	CASSEQDRPEATYEQYF
TRBJ2-7	TRBV7-6	-	many	TGTGCCAGCAGCGCCACCGGGGGCGAGCAGTACTTC	CASSATGGEQYF
TRBJ2-7	TRBV9	-	many	TGTGCCAGCAGCCCCAGTAGGGTATGGGGCTACGAGCAGTACTTC	CASSPSRVWGYEQYF
TRBJ1-3	TRBV28	TRBD1	-	TGTGCCAGCAACCCGACAGGGGGCAAGTCTGGAAACACCATATATTTT	CASNPTGGKSGNTIYF